This T cell receptor (beta chain) was recorded in a study of OX40 agonist ivuxolimab in advanced cancers. Regarding the complete study: Ivuxolimab was an agonistic, fully human IgG2 monoclonal antibody directed against OX40 (CD134), a costimulatory receptor. The point of sequencing TCRbeta in the periphery was to test whether ivuxolimab changed TCR sequence diversity and drove clonal T-cell expansion. In the dose-escalation cohort, more than 75% of patients were male, and the mean age was roughly 60 years, with a range of 23 to 79. Partial responses occurred in three dose-escalation patients: two with cutaneous melanoma and one with hepatocellular carcinoma. Of the approximately 54 patients in dose escalation, about 20 had hepatocellular carcinoma, about 15 had melanoma, 9 had renal cell carcinoma and 9 had head and neck cancer. The monotherapy dose-escalation portion (N ≈ 52 patients) of the phase I ivuxolimab trial is reported in the paper. Patients were allowed to have had prior anti-PD-1, anti-PD-L1 or anti-CTLA-4 therapy, and around 40% of the dose-escalation patients had previously received checkpoint inhibitors. Intravenous ivuxolimab was administered to patients every 2 weeks at six dose levels: 0.01, 0.1, 0.3, 1.5, 3 and 10 mg/kg.

Patients with a history of autoimmune disease or receiving systemic immunosuppression were excluded from the trial. In every dose cohort, peripheral blood was drawn for TCR sequencing at baseline, cycle 4 day 1, and cycle 7 day 1. The samples were taken from a phase I, first-in-human, multicenter, open-label dose-escalation trial of ivuxolimab. The trial enrolled adults with locally advanced or metastatic head and neck squamous cell, hepatocellular, melanoma or renal cell carcinoma. Before TCR sequencing, CD4+ T cells and CD8+ T cells from peripheral blood were sorted into separate populations. For sequencing of the TCRbeta CDR3 region, genomic DNA was extracted from the sorted cells. The immunoSEQ Assay was used for sequencing of TCRbeta CDR3 regions. Sourced from immuneACCESS, this table was stored by TCRdb with only in-frame sequences that have V and J called. A share of the clones is absent; for the studies checked, an unresolved V gene accounts for under half, and the remainder has no known explanation. The sample table shows fewer than 45,000 clones, and roughly 81% are seen once. The ten biggest clones cover around 16% of the sample.

Worth noting for this clone: This receptor's antigen is unknown. Per-base qualities were not stored, and no clone one base away is much larger.

Taken from cysteine to phenylalanine, the CDR3 has 16 residues. The kept DNA is CDR3 alone, 48 bases in frame from the first base. Trimming removed 4 bases from V and 4 bases from J; the gene matches leave 6 bases unexplained. CDR1 and CDR2 are read off the germline V gene as SGHVS and FQNEAQ. The investigation overall reported the following: Low levels of normalized T-cell clonal expansion were also seen in some patients who did not respond. Clonal expansion of both CD4+ and CD8+ blood T cells was observed from baseline to week 6 at doses 0.1 to 3.0 mg/kg. In the 0.1-3.0 mg/kg groups, partial responders had among the lowest normalized peripheral clonal expansion, particularly in CD8+ T cells. After ivuxolimab, expanded clones were on average more numerous among CD8+ T cells than among CD4+ T cells. Which antigens the clonally expanded peripheral T cells were specific for was not determined.

This TCR derives from an adult with an advanced solid tumor such as melanoma, head and neck, liver or kidney cancer. This chain is built from TRBV7-8 and TRBJ2-2; a stretch of 10 junction bases matches TRBD1. The sample in question was CD4+ or CD8+ T cells sorted from blood, obtained in a trial of the OX40 agonist ivuxolimab. The DNA is TGTGCCAGCAGCTCCCCGGGACAGGGGTTCACCGGGGAGCTGTTTTTT. It encodes CASSSPGQGFTGELFF.